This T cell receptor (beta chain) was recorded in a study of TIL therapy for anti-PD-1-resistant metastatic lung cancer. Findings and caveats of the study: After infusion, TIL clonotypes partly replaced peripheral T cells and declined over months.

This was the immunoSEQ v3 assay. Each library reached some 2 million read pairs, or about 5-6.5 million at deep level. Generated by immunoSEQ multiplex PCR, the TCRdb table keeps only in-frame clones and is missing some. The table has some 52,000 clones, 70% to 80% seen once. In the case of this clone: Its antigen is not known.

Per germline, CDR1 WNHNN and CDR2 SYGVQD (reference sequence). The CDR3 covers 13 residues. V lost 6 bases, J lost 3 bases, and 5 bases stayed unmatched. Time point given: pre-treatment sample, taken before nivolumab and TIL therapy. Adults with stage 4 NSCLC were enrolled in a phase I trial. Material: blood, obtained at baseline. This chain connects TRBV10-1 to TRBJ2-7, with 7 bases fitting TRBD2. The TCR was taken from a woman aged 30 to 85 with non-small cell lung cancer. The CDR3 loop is CASSRGVNYEQYF. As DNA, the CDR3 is TGCGCCAGCAGCCGGGGGGTAAACTACGAGCAGTACTTC.